The clone carrying this TCR beta chain was found a few times. TCRdb analysed the RT-PCR reads with MiXCR anew, one entry per CDR3 protein. The table includes about 540,000 distinct CDR3 sequences, under 30% detected once. The sample originates from a study of response to subunit inactivated influenza vaccine. J lost 5 bases, V lost 5 bases, and 4 bases had no gene match. The CDR3 is 15 amino acids. The sample was also linked to a second study, of T cells expressing NK-cell markers. That report adds: In generating TCR beta cDNA, 5'RACE template switching with UMIs was used. Seropositivity for HCMV was found in seven of the eight sequenced donors, with one seronegative. The sorts in several experiments were restricted to alpha-beta TCR T cells by an anti-gamma-delta TCR antibody. Of the CD8+ T cell pool in 5 to 7 donors, roughly 1.0-8% was accounted for by dominant NKG2C+ clonotypes. The CD3+CD56-NKG2C+ fraction of a handful of donors was also led by these clonotypes.

This TCR was recovered from a man aged 45-65 years who received an inactivated influenza vaccine. This specimen was CD4+ T cells sorted from PBMCs, taken 11 to 12 days after vaccination. The chain is built from TRBV12-3 or TRBV12-4 and TRBJ2-3; 13 bases match TRBD2. The DNA of the CDR3 is TGTGCCAGCAGTCGACTAGCGGGGGGCGAAGATACGCAGTATTTT. Its translation: CASSRLAGGEDTQYF.